Listed here are 13 T cell receptor beta chains from one sample, sequenced in a study of tumor-infiltrating lymphocytes in localized non-small cell lung cancer. Clones were sequenced by immunoSEQ multiplex PCR, and TCRdb holds only the in-frame ones, with some missing. Among about 9,200 clones listed, 70% to 85% were seen once. The source material was uninvolved lung tissue not adjacent to the tumor. Source of these receptors: a human donor with non-small cell lung cancer.

The rearrangement links TRBV30 to TRBJ2-3, with D hard to call. This CDR3 comprises 13 residues. V was pared by 3 bases and J by 0 bases, with 7 bases between. Looked up from germline, CDR1 is GTSNPN and CDR2 is SVGIG (reference sequence). CDR3: CAWSRPSTDTQYF. The CDR3 coding sequence is TGTGCCTGGAGCAGGCCAAGCACAGATACGCAGTATTTT.

The J gene is TRBJ2-1, the V gene TRBV7-2, with D perhaps matching TRBD1 or TRBD2 (5 bases each). Germline values: CDR1 SGHTA, CDR2 FQGNSA. Trimming took 1 base from V and 7 from J, leaving 17 bases between them. The CDR3 has 16 residues. The CDR3 reads CASSLVGASTGNEQFF. The CDR3 nucleotides are TGTGCCAGCAGCTTAGTCGGGGCTTCCACGGGGAATGAGCAGTTCTTC.

The rearrangement links TRBV18 to TRBJ2-1; D not certain. Trimming left V 3 bases short and J 8 bases short, with 14 bases between. The length of the CDR3 is 14 residues. Germline-derived CDR1 and CDR2 are KGHSH and LQKENI. DNA of the CDR3: TGTGCCAGCTCACCGAGGTGGCCGTCGGATGAGCAGTTCTTC. Its protein is CASSPRWPSDEQFF. The entire variable domain, with the rest obtained from reference TRBV18 and TRBJ2-1, is as follows: NAGVMQNPRHLVRRRGQEARLRCSPMKGHSHVYWYRQLPEEGLKFMVYLQKENIIDESGMPKERFSAEFPKEGPSILRIQQVVRGDSAAYFCASSPRWPSDEQFFGPGTRLTVL.

The gene calls are TRBV7-9 and TRBJ1-2; D is perhaps TRBD1 (5 bases). This CDR3 region has 16 residues. V lost 1 base, J lost 1 base, and 13 bases lay in between. The germline gives CDR1 SEHNR, CDR2 FQNEAQ (reference sequence). The CDR3 reads CASSLGSYQGNYGYTF. The CDR3 region has the DNA TGTGCCAGCAGCTTAGGCAGTTATCAGGGTAACTATGGCTACACCTTC.

The chain uses TRBV6-5 and TRBJ1-4; the D is unclear. Trimming took 6 bases from V and 7 from J, leaving 15 bases between them. The CDR3 has 14 amino acids. Germline V gene sequence: CDR1 MNHEY, CDR2 SVGAGI. CDR3 coding DNA: TGTGCCAGCAGGGACCTCGGAGGTACTGAAAAACTGTTTTTT. It encodes CASRDLGGTEKLFF.

The chain links TRBV14 to TRBJ2-6, with D unclear. This CDR3 is built from 19 residues. The germline V and J ends were trimmed by 0 bases and 0 bases, with 15 bases remaining between them. Looked up from germline, CDR1 is SGHDN and CDR2 is FVKESK. CDR3 coding DNA: TGTGCCAGCAGCCAAGATAATACCAGAGCAAGCTCTGGGGCCAACGTCCTGACTTTC. As protein: CASSQDNTRASSGANVLTF.

This clone was picked up one time. The V gene is TRBV9, the J gene TRBJ2-1; 7 positions agree with TRBD1. CDR3 length equals 13 residues. Looked up from germline, CDR1 is SGDLS and CDR2 is YYNGEE. V dropped 3 bases and J dropped 6; count of bases not matched to a gene: 3. CDR3 residues: CASSGDRLNEQFF. The DNA of the CDR3 is TGTGCCAGCAGCGGGGACAGACTCAATGAGCAGTTCTTC. The complete variable domain, with remaining parts taken from reference TRBV9 and TRBJ2-1, reads DSGVTQTPKHLITATGQRVTLRCSPRSGDLSVYWYQQSLDQGLQFLIQYYNGEERAKGNILERFSAQQFPDLHSELNLSSLELGDSALYFCASSGDRLNEQFFGPGTRLTVL.

The genes are TRBV13 and TRBJ2-3, with 7 bases matching TRBD2. Trimming at V came to 1 base and at J to 5 bases, leaving 9 bases not matched to a gene. This CDR3 spans 16 amino acids. Germline loops: CDR1 PRHDT, CDR2 FYEKMQ (reference sequence). The CDR3 region is CASSLASGTVVDTQYF. DNA for the CDR3: TGTGCCAGCAGCTTAGCTAGCGGAACTGTGGTAGATACGCAGTATTTT.

The chain joins TRBV6-1 to TRBJ2-1; 9 nucleotides match TRBD2. V shed 1 base, J shed 8 bases, and the junction held 9 bases outside the gene matches. Germline V CDR1 and CDR2: MNHNS, SASEGT. The CDR3 contains 16 residues. CDR3: CASSEGVGAGGHEQFF. The DNA for the CDR3 is TGTGCCAGCAGTGAAGGTGTTGGAGCGGGAGGCCATGAGCAGTTCTTC.

The chain employs TRBV4-3 and TRBJ2-6; TRBD2 is a possible D gene (6 bases). CDR3 length: 17 residues. Germline loops: CDR1 LGHNA, CDR2 YSLEER. Deletions cut 0 bases from V and 3 bases from J, with 12 bases between. The CDR3 DNA follows: TGCGCCAGCAGCCAAGAGGTGGGCGGGGATGGGGCCAACGTCCTGACTTTC. This sequence encodes CASSQEVGGDGANVLTF.

The chain links TRBV5-1 to TRBJ1-2; 8 bases map to TRBD1. This CDR3 is built from 14 residues. CDR1 and CDR2 from the germline V gene are SGHRS and YFSETQ. V lost 4 bases to trimming and J lost 6 bases; unmatched junction nucleotides: 8. As DNA, the CDR3 is TGCGCCAGCAGCCCTGGGACAGGCTTGGATGGCTACACCTTC. The encoded protein is CASSPGTGLDGYTF. Together with reference TRBV5-1 and TRBJ1-2, the CDR3 gives the full variable domain: KAGVTQTPRYLIKTRGQQVTLSCSPISGHRSVSWYQQTPGQGLQFLFEYFSETQRNKGNFPGRFSGRQFSNSRSEMNVSTLELGDSALYLCASSPGTGLDGYTFGSGTRLTVV.

The chain is built from TRBV9 and TRBJ2-5; no clear D. Trimming removed 3 bases at V and 5 bases at J, with 14 bases between. Germline V gene sequence: CDR1 SGDLS, CDR2 YYNGEE. The CDR3 covers 14 residues. The CDR3 DNA follows: TGTGCCAGCAGCGCCCGTACCATGGGGGAGACCCAGTACTTC. Translation gives CASSARTMGETQYF.

The gene calls are TRBV6-6 and TRBJ1-2; 7 bases map to TRBD1. V dropped 6 bases and J dropped 4; count of bases not matched to a gene: 8. This CDR3 region has 14 residues. CDR1 MNHNY and CDR2 SVGAGI come from the germline V gene (reference sequence). CDR3 sequence: CASRRGQNIYGYTF. The DNA for the CDR3 is TGTGCCAGCAGGAGGGGACAGAATATCTATGGCTACACCTTC.